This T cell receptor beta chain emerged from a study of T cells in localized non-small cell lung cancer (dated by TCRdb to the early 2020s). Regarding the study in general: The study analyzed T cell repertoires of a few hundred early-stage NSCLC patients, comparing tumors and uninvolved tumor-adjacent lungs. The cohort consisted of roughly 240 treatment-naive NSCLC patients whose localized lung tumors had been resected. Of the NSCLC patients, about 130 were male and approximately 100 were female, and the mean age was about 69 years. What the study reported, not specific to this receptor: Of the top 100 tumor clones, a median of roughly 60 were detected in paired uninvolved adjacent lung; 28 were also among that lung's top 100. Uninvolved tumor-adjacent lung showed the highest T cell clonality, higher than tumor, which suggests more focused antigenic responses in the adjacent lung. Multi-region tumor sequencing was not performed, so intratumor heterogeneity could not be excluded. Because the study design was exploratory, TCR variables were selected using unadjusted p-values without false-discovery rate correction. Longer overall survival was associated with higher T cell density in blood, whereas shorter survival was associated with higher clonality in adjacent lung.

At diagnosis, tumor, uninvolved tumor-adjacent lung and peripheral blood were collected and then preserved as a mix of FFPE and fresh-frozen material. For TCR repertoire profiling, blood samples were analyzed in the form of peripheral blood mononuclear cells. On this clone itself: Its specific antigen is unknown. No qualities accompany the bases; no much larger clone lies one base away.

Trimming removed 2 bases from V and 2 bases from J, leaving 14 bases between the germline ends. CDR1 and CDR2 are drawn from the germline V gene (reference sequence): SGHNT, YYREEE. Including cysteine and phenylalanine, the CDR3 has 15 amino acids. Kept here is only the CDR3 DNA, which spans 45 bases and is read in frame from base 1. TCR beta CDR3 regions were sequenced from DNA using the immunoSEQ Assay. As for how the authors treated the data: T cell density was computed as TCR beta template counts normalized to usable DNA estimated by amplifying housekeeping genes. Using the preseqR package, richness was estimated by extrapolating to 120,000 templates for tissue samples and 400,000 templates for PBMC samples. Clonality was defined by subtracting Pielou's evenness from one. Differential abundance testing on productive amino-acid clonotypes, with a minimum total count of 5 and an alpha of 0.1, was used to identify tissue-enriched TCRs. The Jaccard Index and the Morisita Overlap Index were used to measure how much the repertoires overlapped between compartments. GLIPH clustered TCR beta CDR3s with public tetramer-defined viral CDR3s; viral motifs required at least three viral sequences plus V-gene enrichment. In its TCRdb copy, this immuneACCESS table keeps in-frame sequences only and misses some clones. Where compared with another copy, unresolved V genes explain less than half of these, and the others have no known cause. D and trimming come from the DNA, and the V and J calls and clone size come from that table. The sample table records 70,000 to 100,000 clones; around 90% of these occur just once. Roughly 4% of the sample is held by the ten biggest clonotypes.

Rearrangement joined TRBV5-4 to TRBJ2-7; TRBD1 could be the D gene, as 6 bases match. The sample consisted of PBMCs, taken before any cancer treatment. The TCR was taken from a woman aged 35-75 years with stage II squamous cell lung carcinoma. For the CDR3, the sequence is CASSFDRIPTYEQYF. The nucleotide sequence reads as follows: TGTGCCAGCAGCTTCGACAGGATTCCCACCTACGAGCAGTACTTC.